The next 9 T cell receptor beta chains were all read from a single sample in a study of tumor-infiltrating lymphocytes in primary liver carcinoma. TCR beta cDNA came from approximately 0.55 ug total RNA, primed with a constant-region primer. The TCR beta library was amplified through three nested multiplex PCR rounds in a modified ARM-PCR procedure. TRBV1-TRBV30 forward primers paired with a C-beta reverse primer drove the first two PCR rounds, 10 cycles each. Via MiXCR, TCRdb re-called the multiplex PCR reads, giving one row per CDR3 protein. Of roughly 120,000 distinct CDR3 sequences in the sample, approximately 70% were seen once. From unsorted bulk tissue weighing about 17-30 mg, DNA and RNA were co-extracted. The specimen was liver tumor tissue from sampling region 1. The subset: tumor region T1, superior pole. The receptor source for this set is a woman in her sixties with primary liver carcinoma and hepatitis B virus infection.

In the case of this clonotype: The junction departs from the called germline gene at one end, perhaps through a read error. The chain employs TRBV29-1 and TRBJ2-1, with D hard to call. Per germline, CDR1 SQVTM and CDR2 ANQGSEA. The CDR3 runs to 14 residues. In DNA form, the CDR3 reads TGCAGCGTTGAACCTGCAGGATCAGGCAATGAGCAGTTATTC. As protein: CSVEPAGSGNEQLF.

Comment on this clonotype: A much more abundant neighbour one base away suggests this may be a read error. CDR3 loop: CANRSGGHDTQYF. The CDR3 nucleotides read TGTGCCAACAGATCCGGAGGACACGATACGCAGTATTTT. The chain joins TRBV28 to TRBJ2-3; either TRBD1 or TRBD2 may fit D (5 bases each). CDR1 and CDR2 (germline): MDHEN, SYDVKM. The CDR3 has 13 amino acids. Trimming cost V 10 bases and J 6 bases, with 17 bases left between them.

This clonotype was observed a handful of times. The chain employs TRBV28 and TRBJ2-7; perhaps TRBD2 as D (6 bases). The CDR3 has 14 amino acids. Germline CDR1 MDHEN, CDR2 SYDVKM. Trimming left V 5 bases short and J 3 bases short, with 14 bases between. The CDR3 region has the DNA TGTGCCAGCAGTCGGACTATAGGAGGCTACGAGCAGTACTTC. As protein: CASSRTIGGYEQYF.

V is TRBV28 and J is TRBJ2-2; D is uncertain. In germline, CDR1 is MDHEN, CDR2 SYDVKM. CDR3 length: 16 residues. The germline V and J ends were trimmed by 5 bases and 4 bases, with 17 bases remaining between them. CDR3 amino acids: CASSTKSRVVTGELFF. CDR3 nucleotide sequence: TGTGCCAGCAGTACTAAGTCTCGCGTAGTCACCGGGGAGCTGTTTTTT.

In the case of this clonotype: This may come from a read error, since a much larger clone is one base off. The chain uses TRBV6-1 and TRBJ2-7; 7 nucleotides match TRBD1. This CDR3 has 15 residues. The V gene's germline CDR1 is MNHNS and CDR2 SASEGT. With 6 bases clipped from V and 3 bases from J, the junction kept 11 bases outside the gene matches. CDR3 in amino acids: CASSSDRWDDYEQYF. The CDR3 DNA follows: TGTGCCAGCAGCTCGGACAGGTGGGATGACTACGAGCAGTACTTC.

Regarding this clonotype: The final CDR3 position lacks the conserved phenylalanine or tryptophan, pointing to a likely read error. The genes are TRBV11-2 and TRBJ2-1; D gene ambiguous. From germline, CDR1 is SGHAT and CDR2 FQNNGV. The CDR3 loop spans 12 amino acids. The germline V and J ends were trimmed by 5 bases and 10 bases, with 12 bases remaining between them. The CDR3 DNA reads as TGTGCCAGCAGCCCCCAAATTCGAGAGCAGTTCATC. Translating it yields CASSPQIREQFI.

The gene calls are TRBV11-2 and TRBJ2-1; TRBD2 matches at 14 bases. The CDR3 sequence is 14 residues long. CDR1 is SGHAT, CDR2 FQNNGV, per germline. V dropped 6 bases and J dropped 8; count of bases not matched to a gene: 3. The CDR3 DNA sequence: TGTGCCAGCAGGTCGGGACTAGCGGGAGATGAGCAGTTCTTC. Its protein is CASRSGLAGDEQFF.

This clonotype was observed a few times. The chain recombines TRBV29-1 with TRBJ2-3; TRBD2 matches 15 bases. The CDR3 spans 17 residues. Unmatched junction bases numbered 7, after V lost 1 base and J lost 5 bases. Per the germline V gene, CDR1 is SQVTM and CDR2 is ANQGSEA. The CDR3 DNA reads TGCAGCGTTGAAGGGGGACTAGCGGGAGGAGGAGGAGATACGCAGTATTTT. This gives the protein CSVEGGLAGGGGDTQYF.

On this clonotype: The junction does not match germline at one end; this may be a read error. This chain uses TRBV11-2 with TRBJ2-2; TRBD2 agrees at 10 bases. CDR1 SGHAT and CDR2 FQNNGV come from the germline V gene. CDR3 size: 15 residues. This CDR3 reads CVSSLTSGNAGELFF. CDR3 nucleotides: TGTGTCAGCAGCTTAACTAGCGGGAACGCCGGGGAGCTGTTTTTT.